This entry lists 9 T cell receptor beta chains sequenced from one sample in a study of T cells in Graves' hyperthyroidism and ophthalmopathy. TCR beta CDR3 regions were amplified from RNA transcripts. In the first-round RT-PCR of the TCR CDR3, the HTBI primer set was used. MiXCR, run by TCRdb on the multiplex PCR reads, gives a single entry per CDR3 protein. Found here are a few hundred thousand distinct CDR3 sequences, 46% of them singletons; the top ten hold about 8.3%. What was sequenced was peripheral blood or thyroid tissue (not recorded which). These receptor sequences come from a woman aged 18-29 years with Graves' hyperthyroidism.

This clonotype was seen repeatedly, ten times or more. The chain has TRBV12-3 or TRBV12-4 and TRBJ1-1; D perhaps matches TRBD1 (6 bases). The CDR3 extends over 13 amino acids. V was clipped by 6 bases and J by 8 bases, with 16 bases between them. The CDR3 DNA sequence: TGTGCCAGCAGCCGGGGCGTGGACAGAGAAGCTTTCTTT. Translation: CASSRGVDREAFF.

This clonotype was counted at least ten times. This chain links TRBV19 with TRBJ1-2; no firm D call. V was cut by 3 bases and J by 8 bases, with 4 bases left in between. Germline values: CDR1 LNHDA, CDR2 SQIVND (reference sequence). The CDR3 totals 10 residues. DNA for the CDR3: TGTGCCAGTAGTATGGGAGGCTACACCTTC. This translates into CASSMGGYTF.

V is TRBV7-3 and J is TRBJ1-1, with 8 bases matching TRBD1. This CDR3 has 16 amino acids. The V gene end was trimmed by 5 bases and the J gene end by 2 bases; junction bases not matched to a gene: 10. Germline V gene lookup returns CDR1 SGHTA and CDR2 FQGTGA. The CDR3 nucleotides read TGTGCCAGCAGCCAACAGGGGGGTGGGGAAAACACTGAAGCTTTCTTT. Translating gives CASSQQGGGENTEAFF.

The genes are TRBV7-2 and TRBJ1-1; TRBD1 matches 8 bases. This CDR3 is 17 amino acids long. V lost 0 bases to trimming and J lost 2 bases; unmatched junction nucleotides: 8. Germline V gives CDR1 SGHTA, CDR2 FQGNSA. The chain's CDR3 is CASSLAWGQAVNTEAFF. As DNA, the CDR3 is TGTGCCAGCAGCTTAGCGTGGGGACAGGCCGTCAACACTGAAGCTTTCTTT. Using reference TRBV7-2 and TRBJ1-1 for the parts outside the CDR3, the full variable domain is GAGVSQSPSNKVTEKGKDVELRCDPISGHTALYWYRQSLGQGLEFLIYFQGNSAPDKSGLPSDRFSAERTGGSVSTLTIQRTQQEDSAVYLCASSLAWGQAVNTEAFFGQGTRLTVV.

The J gene is TRBJ2-7, the V gene TRBV19; D may correspond to TRBD1 or TRBD2 (7 bases each). The germline gives CDR1 LNHDA, CDR2 SQIVND (reference sequence). Trimming removed 4 bases from V and 3 bases from J, with 13 bases in between. CDR3 length equals 14 residues. The CDR3 coding sequence is TGTGCCAGTAGTACTCAGGGGGGGGACTACGAGCAGTACTTC. Its translation: CASSTQGGDYEQYF.

Notes on this clonotype: As the CDR3 is not closed by the conserved phenylalanine or tryptophan, this likely results from a read error. It is unclear where the CDR3 begins or ends on the DNA, so no DNA is shown, and the CDR3 is as TCRdb lists it. The J gene is TRBJ1-1, the V gene TRBV13; the table's D gene call, TRBD1, was not cross checked with the DNA. Germline CDR1 is PRHDT and CDR2 is FYEKMQ (reference sequence). The CDR3 adds up to 12 amino acids, both ends counted. The CDR3 reads CASSLGEGTAFY.

The V call is TRBV29-1, the J call TRBJ1-3; tentative D call: TRBD1 (6 bases). This CDR3 is 14 amino acids long. Germline CDR1 SQVTM, CDR2 ANQGSEA. V lost 8 bases, J lost 1 base, and 15 bases lay in between. The CDR3 DNA follows: TGCAGCTTGGAGGGGACAAAGTCTGGAAACACCATATATTTT. It codes for CSLEGTKSGNTIYF.

This clonotype has just a few counts. The chain recombines TRBV6-4 with TRBJ1-1, with D possibly being TRBD1 (6 bases). CDR1 MRHNA and CDR2 SNTAGT come from the germline V gene. Trimming shortened V by 4 bases and J by 5 bases, and 20 bases separated the two germline ends. This CDR3 has 16 residues. The CDR3 DNA follows: TGTGCCAGCAGTGCGACGAGTGGGGGGCGCCGGACTGAAGCTTTCTTT. Its protein is CASSATSGGRRTEAFF.

This clonotype was detected ten times or more. This chain uses TRBV7-8 with TRBJ2-2; tentative D call: TRBD2 (6 bases). The V end lost 2 bases, the J end lost 4 bases, and 17 bases lay between the germline ends. Germline V gives CDR1 SGHVS, CDR2 FQNEAQ. The CDR3 extends over 17 amino acids. The CDR3 reads CASSLYASARITGELFF. CDR3 bases: TGTGCCAGCAGCTTATACGCTAGCGCGCGAATCACCGGGGAGCTGTTTTTT.